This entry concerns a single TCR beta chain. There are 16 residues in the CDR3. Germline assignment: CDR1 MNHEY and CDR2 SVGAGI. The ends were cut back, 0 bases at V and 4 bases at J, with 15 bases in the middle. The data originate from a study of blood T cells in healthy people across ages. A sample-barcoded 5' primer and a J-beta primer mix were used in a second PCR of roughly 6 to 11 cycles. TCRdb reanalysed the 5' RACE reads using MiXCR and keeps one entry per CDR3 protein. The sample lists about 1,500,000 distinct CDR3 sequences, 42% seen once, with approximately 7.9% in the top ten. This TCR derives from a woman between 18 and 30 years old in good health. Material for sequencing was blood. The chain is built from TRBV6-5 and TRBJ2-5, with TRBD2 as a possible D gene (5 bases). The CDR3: CASSYSPGVGGETQYF. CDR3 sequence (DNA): TGTGCCAGCAGTTACTCCCCAGGAGTAGGAGGAGAGACCCAGTACTTC.